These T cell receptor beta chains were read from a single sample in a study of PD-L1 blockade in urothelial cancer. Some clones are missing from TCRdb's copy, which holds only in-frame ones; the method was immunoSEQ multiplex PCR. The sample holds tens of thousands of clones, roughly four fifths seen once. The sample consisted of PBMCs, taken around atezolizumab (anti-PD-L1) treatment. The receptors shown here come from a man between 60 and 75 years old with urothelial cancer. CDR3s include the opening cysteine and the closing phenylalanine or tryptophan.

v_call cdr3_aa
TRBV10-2 CASSLAAGDTDTQYF
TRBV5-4 CASSARDGRQETQYF
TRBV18 CASSPVKLGTGGKDHEAFF
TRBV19 CASSSLAGGTYEQYF
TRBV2 CASKWSGTEAFF
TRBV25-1 CASSEYGGWEQYF
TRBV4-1 CASSARQGPAYEQYF
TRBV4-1 CASSQEPGGFGAEAFF
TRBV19 CASSIGRGAKIYEQYF
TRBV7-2 CASSLERGGDTQYF
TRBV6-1 CASSEGGMGTGPTDTQYF
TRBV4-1 CASSQDPGRGSYEQYF
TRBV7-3 CASSLQTGVENEQFF
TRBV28 CASSLFASGVSRETQYF
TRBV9 CASNRGPGGDTDTQYF
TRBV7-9 CASSPGVVYEQYF
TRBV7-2 CASSPPGGHLAFF
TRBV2 CASSRWTGRTYNEQFF
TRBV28 CASTLGARNTEAFF
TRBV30 CAWDPGTAVYEQYF
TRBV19 CASNLDSSGNTIYF
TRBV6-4 CGPGGGSYNEQFF
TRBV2 CASSVRQEAWSGSYNEQFF
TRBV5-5 CASSLSWGETQYF